Listed below are T cell receptor beta chains from one sample, sequenced in a study of cytomegalovirus exposure and HLA in healthy donors. Produced via immunoSEQ multiplex PCR; TCRdb's table is partial and in-frame only. The data show 150,000 to 200,000 clones, roughly three quarters seen once. Input material: PBMCs. The source is a woman in her fifties or sixties in good health and CMV-seropositive. CDR3s include the opening cysteine and the closing phenylalanine or tryptophan. Each record gives: clone size, D gene, V gene, J gene, CDR3 DNA, CDR3 protein. The D gene is left open where the match is weak. Expanded clones get a size class; other rows say once, few or many, or leave the size out.

.	.	TRBV15	TRBJ2-5	TGTGCCACCAGCAGAGTACAGGCCGTCGGCGGAGAGACCCAGTACTTC	CATSRVQAVGGETQYF
.	TRBD1	TRBV5-4	TRBJ1-1	TGTGCCAGCAGCTGGGGACAGGGTAGTGAAGCTTTCTTT	CASSWGQGSEAFF
.	.	TRBV5-8	TRBJ2-5	TGTGCCAGCAGCTTAGGACTTACCTTCCAAGAGACCCAGTACTTC	CASSLGLTFQETQYF
.	TRBD1	TRBV7-8	TRBJ1-1	TGTGCCAGCAGCTTAGCGGAAGACAGGGGGCTTGGTGAAGCTTTCTTT	CASSLAEDRGLGEAFF
.	.	TRBV4-3	TRBJ1-2	TGCGCCAGCAGCCCCCAAAGGGACATAGGCTACACCTTC	CASSPQRDIGYTF
.	TRBD2	TRBV7-2	TRBJ2-7	TGTGCCAGCAGCGCTAGCGGGGGGGACGAGCAGTACTTC	CASSASGGDEQYF
.	.	TRBV19	TRBJ1-2	TGTGCCAGTAGTCCCGGGCCTACAGGGTATGGCTACACCTTC	CASSPGPTGYGYTF
few	.	TRBV2	TRBJ1-5	TGTGCCAGCAAACAGGGTGAAGGGGGCAATCAGCCCCAGCATTTT	CASKQGEGGNQPQHF
.	.	TRBV28	TRBJ1-1	TGTGCCAGCAGTTTATCGGGGGGGCCTAAGGCTTTCTTT	CASSLSGGPKAFF
once	TRBD1	TRBV7-7	TRBJ1-4	TGTGCTAGCAGCTCGGACAGGGGGAGTGAAAAACTGTTTTTT	CASSSDRGSEKLFF
.	.	TRBV7-8	TRBJ2-5	TGTGCCAGTCATAAGGGGGACACCCAAGAGACCCAGTACTTC	CASHKGDTQETQYF
.	.	TRBV14	TRBJ2-2	TGTGCCAGCAGCCAAGTCCGGACAGTAAACACCGGGGAGCTGTTTTTT	CASSQVRTVNTGELFF
.	.	TRBV6-1	TRBJ1-2	TGTGCCAGCAGTGCCTCTAACTATGGCTACACCTTC	CASSASNYGYTF
few	.	TRBV11-3	TRBJ2-2	TGTGCCAGCAGCCCAATCAGGGGCGGGGAGCTGTTTTTT	CASSPIRGGELFF
.	TRBD1	TRBV6-5	TRBJ1-2	TGTGCCAGCAGTGGCCTGGGGACAGCCTATGGCTACACCTTC	CASSGLGTAYGYTF
once	.	TRBV29-1	TRBJ1-1	TGCAGCGTTGCCCGGGACACGAACACTGAAGCTTTCTTT	CSVARDTNTEAFF
.	TRBD1	TRBV4-3	TRBJ2-5	TGCGCCAGCAGCCAAGAGCAGGGGGCATGGGAGGCCCAGTACTTC	CASSQEQGAWEAQYF
.	TRBD1	TRBV11-3	TRBJ1-2	TGTGCCAGCAGCTTAGGAAACGGACAGGGGAGAGGCTACACCTTC	CASSLGNGQGRGYTF
.	TRBD1	TRBV7-3	TRBJ2-6	TGTGCCAGCAGCCCTCAGGGGGCTGGGGCCAACGTCCTGACTTTC	CASSPQGAGANVLTF
.	.	TRBV7-8	TRBJ2-2	TGTGCCAGCAGCATAGGGTACAGGGAACCCGGGGAGCTGTTTTTT	CASSIGYREPGELFF
.	.	TRBV7-6	TRBJ1-1	TGTGCCAGCAGCCGGGGGACGGTGAACACTGAAGCTTTCTTT	CASSRGTVNTEAFF
.	.	TRBV10-3	TRBJ1-1	TGTGCCATCAGTGAGGGACAGCCTGGGGGCACTGAAGCTTTCTTT	CAISEGQPGGTEAFF
.	TRBD2	TRBV9	TRBJ2-1	TGTGCCAGCAGCCCCCCCCGGGGGGGGAAGTCCGAGCAGTTCTTC	CASSPPRGGKSEQFF
.	TRBD2	TRBV2	TRBJ2-5	TGTGCCAGCAGTGGGACTAGCAGGCAAGAGACCCAGTACTTC	CASSGTSRQETQYF
.	TRBD2	TRBV9	TRBJ2-3	TGTGCCAGCAGCGTAGGACTAGCGGGAGTCTATCTATCAGATACGCAGTATTTT	CASSVGLAGVYLSDTQYF
.	TRBD1	TRBV7-9	TRBJ2-3	TGTGCCAGCAGCCGTACAGGGGCCTGGCCCCTCACGCAGTATTTT	CASSRTGAWPLTQYF
.	.	TRBV9	TRBJ1-1	TGTGCCAGCAGCGTAGCAGGGGAGTACACTGAAGCTTTCTTT	CASSVAGEYTEAFF
few	TRBD1	TRBV5-1	TRBJ1-5	TGCGCCAGCAGACCGGGACAGGGAAGCAATCAGCCCCAGCATTTT	CASRPGQGSNQPQHF
.	TRBD1	TRBV7-8	TRBJ2-7	TGTGCCAGCAGCTTAGACAGGGGGCACTACGAGCAGTACTTC	CASSLDRGHYEQYF
once	.	TRBV5-1	TRBJ2-5	TGCGCCAGCAGCAACCCCCAGGGCAGACAAGAGACCCAGTACTTC	CASSNPQGRQETQYF
few	TRBD1	TRBV27	TRBJ2-7	TGTGCCAGCAGTTTATCGGTGCAGGGGGCCTACGAGCAGTACTTC	CASSLSVQGAYEQYF
once	.	TRBV7-5	TRBJ2-2	TGTGCCAGAAGCTTGGGCGTGAACACCGGGGAGCTGTTTTTT	CARSLGVNTGELFF
.	TRBD1	TRBV19	TRBJ2-5	TGTGCCAGTCGGGACAGGGGGCAAGAGACCCAGTACTTC	CASRDRGQETQYF
few	TRBD2	TRBV13	TRBJ2-3	TGTGCCACCCCCCTGGCTAGCGGGGGGAAGACAGATACGCAGTATTTT	CATPLASGGKTDTQYF
.	TRBD2	TRBV5-1	TRBJ2-3	TGCGCCAGCAGCCCGGGACTAGGAGGTTCCGGAGATACGCAGTATTTT	CASSPGLGGSGDTQYF
.	TRBD1	TRBV7-2	TRBJ2-6	TGTGCCAGCAGTCCGGGGACAGGGGTCCCTGGGGCCAACGGCCTGACTTTC	CASSPGTGVPGANGLTF
.	TRBD2	TRBV7-2	TRBJ2-7	TGTGCCAGCAGCCGCCCGGGACTAGCTTACGAGCAGTACTTC	CASSRPGLAYEQYF
.	.	TRBV5-4	TRBJ1-2	TGTGCCAGCAGCTTGGGAGTTCAGGCTTGGGCCTTC	CASSLGVQAWAF
.	TRBD2	TRBV6-1	TRBJ2-5	TGTGCCAGCAGTCAAGGACTAGCGGGGACCCAGTACTTC	CASSQGLAGTQYF
.	.	TRBV5-1	TRBJ2-7	TGCGCCAGCCTCTTATGGGACTGGACCTCCTACGAGCAGTACTTC	CASLLWDWTSYEQYF
.	.	TRBV30	TRBJ1-6	TGTGCCTGGAACTCCGGACAGAATTCACCCCTCCACTTT	CAWNSGQNSPLHF
.	.	TRBV2	TRBJ1-1	TGTGCCAGCACCACTGAGCGGGGGGGCGGGGCTTTCTTT	CASTTERGGGAFF
.	.	TRBV29-1	TRBJ1-1	TGCAGCGCTTCACGGGTGGGCACTGAAGCTTTCTTT	CSASRVGTEAFF